This T cell receptor (beta chain) was captured in a study of beta chain features in type 1 diabetes. Study details: Examination of sorted cells across all samples involved around 100,000,000 cells. General study points: Type 1 diabetes patients had TCRB CDR3s that were shorter (moderately but significantly so) in all four CD4+ subsets.

Purities in excess of 95% were seen in all sorted populations. The CDR3 totals 18 residues. Trimming at V came to 0 bases and at J to 8 bases, leaving 12 bases not matched to a gene. The germline CDR1 and CDR2 sequences are SGHRS and YFSETQ. Isolated RNA was reverse transcribed in full, so expressed TCRB transcripts were sequenced. Average reads for naive, central memory and regulatory T cell samples were about 3.57 million. Only in-frame clones appear in the TCRdb table, and some are missing; sequencing was by immunoSEQ multiplex PCR. Among around 300,000 clones, around 16% were seen once, and the ten largest hold roughly 0.015%. This clone occurred a few times. Its antigen is not identified.

The receptor comes from a man between 18 and 29 years old with type 1 diabetes. This chain uses TRBV5-1 with TRBJ2-3; 13 positions agree with TRBD2. The sequenced sample was naive CD4+ T cells from blood. CDR3 amino acids: CASSLGNPGLAGSRTQYF. For the CDR3, the DNA is TGCGCCAGCAGCTTGGGCAATCCGGGACTAGCGGGAAGCCGTACGCAGTATTTT. The full variable domain, with the rest looked up from reference TRBV5-1 and TRBJ2-3, is KAGVTQTPRYLIKTRGQQVTLSCSPISGHRSVSWYQQTPGQGLQFLFEYFSETQRNKGNFPGRFSGRQFSNSRSEMNVSTLELGDSALYLCASSLGNPGLAGSRTQYFGPGTRLTVL.